The clone carrying this T cell receptor beta chain has a count of ten or more. Its cognate antigen is unknown. It was 5'RACE with constant-segment primers that produced the TCR alpha and TCR beta cDNA libraries, which carried sample barcodes and UMIs. In TCRdb, the 5' RACE reads were re-called with MiXCR into one record per CDR3 protein. The sample carries about 110,000 distinct CDR3 sequences, 15% to 20% recorded once. These data originate in a study of T-cell memory formation after mild COVID-19. General study findings and limits: CD4+ clones that contracted lay mainly in CM and EM; CD8+ ones lay in EMRA. Cross-reactive memory apparently joined, as some responding clones appeared in pre-infection memory.

The CDR3 spans 17 residues. J was trimmed by 0 bases and V by 6 bases; bases with no gene match: 8. The sequencing input was PBMCs or a T cell subset sorted from them (not recorded which). The rearrangement links TRBV12-3 or TRBV12-4 to TRBJ2-7; 13 bases match TRBD2. The sequence was collected from a man aged 18-30 years who had mild COVID-19 (a few samples of this study predate the infection). Cell type and time point are not known. The CDR3 spells CASSPPGTSGVSYEQYF. DNA for the CDR3: TGTGCCAGCAGCCCCCCCGGGACTAGCGGGGTCTCCTACGAGCAGTACTTC.